The source of this TCR beta chain is a study of cytomegalovirus exposure and HLA in healthy donors. General study results and limits: Reports described diagnosis of cytomegalovirus status by the classifier as highly specific and sensitive.

The count of this clone is one. What it recognizes is unknown. The assay was immunoSEQ multiplex PCR, and TCRdb's table has in-frame clones only and misses some. The sample shows approximately 280,000 clones, 65% to 90% of them seen only once. The origin of this receptor is a woman between 18 and 30 years old in good health and CMV-seronegative. Specimen: PBMCs.

The DNA of the CDR3 is TGTGCCAGCAGAGTGACAGGGAGGCCTTCCTACGAGCAGTACTTC. Translating gives CASRVTGRPSYEQYF. J is TRBJ2-7 and V is TRBV6-1, with D perhaps TRBD1 (7 bases). Looked up from germline, CDR1 is MNHNS and CDR2 is SASEGT. The CDR3 extends over 15 amino acids. Trimming removed 6 bases at V and 1 base at J, with 16 bases between.